A single sample is the source of the 20 T cell receptor beta chains below, sequenced in a study of blood T cell repertoires in COVID-19. The repertoire was sequenced with immunoSEQ multiplex PCR; TCRdb's copy has only in-frame clones and lacks some. The table includes approximately 150,000 clones, roughly 90% detected once. The material sequenced was peripheral blood. The receptors here all came from a woman in her sixties with active or convalescent COVID-19.

The chain combines TRBV10-3 with TRBJ2-7; tentatively, D is TRBD1 (5 bases). Trimming left V 10 bases short and J 0 bases short, with 13 bases between. Germline V gene data show CDR1 as ENHRY and CDR2 as SYGVKD. There are 13 residues in the CDR3. Here the CDR3 DNA reads TGTGCCACAGGAGACAGCAGCTCCTACGAGCAGTACTTC. The encoded protein is CATGDSSSYEQYF.

The genes are TRBV5-6 and TRBJ1-6; TRBD1 might be the D (6 bases). Deletions cut 3 bases from V and 10 bases from J, with 8 bases between. The V gene's germline CDR1 is SGHDT and CDR2 YYEEEE. This CDR3 has 12 amino acids. The CDR3 DNA follows: TGTGCCAGCAGCTCCACAGGGTCACCCCTCCACTTT. It translates to CASSSTGSPLHF.

This chain connects TRBV3-1 (or the pseudogene TRBV3-2) to TRBJ1-6; tentatively, D is TRBD1 (5 bases). This CDR3 region has 14 residues. Looked up from germline, CDR1 is LGHDT and CDR2 is YNNKEL (reference sequence). With 9 bases removed from V and 10 bases from J, the gap between germline ends came to 19 bases. Here the CDR3 reads CASREAQGNSPLHF. The CDR3 region has the DNA TGTGCCAGTCGGGAGGCGCAGGGCAACTCACCCCTCCACTTT.

The chain carries TRBV18 and TRBJ1-6, with a possible D match to TRBD1 (5 bases). This CDR3 contains 15 residues. Trimming removed 2 bases at V and 6 bases at J, with 11 bases between. From germline, CDR1 is KGHSH and CDR2 LQKENI. The CDR3 is CASSPETVVNSPLHF. Written as DNA, the CDR3 is TGTGCCAGCTCACCAGAGACAGTGGTTAATTCACCCCTCCACTTT. Using reference TRBV18 and TRBJ1-6 for the parts outside the CDR3, the full variable domain is NAGVMQNPRHLVRRRGQEARLRCSPMKGHSHVYWYRQLPEEGLKFMVYLQKENIIDESGMPKERFSAEFPKEGPSILRIQQVVRGDSAAYFCASSPETVVNSPLHFGNGTRLTVT.

The chain uses TRBV9 and TRBJ1-5, with D maybe TRBD1 (5 bases). CDR1 SGDLS and CDR2 YYNGEE come from the germline V gene. The CDR3 covers 14 residues. The V end lost 3 bases, the J end lost 7 bases, and 14 bases lay between the germline ends. The CDR3 here is CASSGEGTLQPQHF. The CDR3 region has the DNA TGTGCCAGCAGCGGGGAAGGGACTTTACAGCCCCAGCATTTT. Variable domain in full (rest from reference TRBV9 and TRBJ1-5): DSGVTQTPKHLITATGQRVTLRCSPRSGDLSVYWYQQSLDQGLQFLIQYYNGEERAKGNILERFSAQQFPDLHSELNLSSLELGDSALYFCASSGEGTLQPQHFGDGTRLSIL.

The rearrangement joins TRBV24-1 to TRBJ1-2; unclear D gene. CDR1 is KGHDR and CDR2 is SFDVKD in the germline V gene. The V gene lost 3 bases and the J gene lost 8 bases, with 6 bases spanning the gap. The CDR3 has 11 amino acids. The CDR3 DNA is TGTGCCACCAGTGATAGCAAAGGCTACACCTTC. It encodes CATSDSKGYTF.

The rearrangement joins TRBV10-1 to TRBJ2-1; 8 nucleotides agree with TRBD1. This CDR3 is built from 14 residues. Trimming at V came to 3 bases and at J to 6 bases, leaving 4 bases not matched to a gene. From germline, CDR1 is WNHNN and CDR2 SYGVQD (reference sequence). The CDR3 region has the DNA TGCGCCAGCAGTGAATGGACAGGGCCCAATGAGCAGTTCTTC. As protein: CASSEWTGPNEQFF.

The rearrangement uses TRBV19 and TRBJ2-1; no reliable D call. The CDR3 runs to 13 residues. The germline CDR1 and CDR2 sequences are LNHDA and SQIVND (reference sequence). V was trimmed by 3 bases and J by 8 bases, leaving 11 bases between them. CDR3 sequence reads: CASSINSRDEQFF. CDR3 coding DNA: TGTGCCAGTAGTATTAATAGCCGGGATGAGCAGTTCTTC.

The chain links TRBV27 to TRBJ1-5; no reliable D call. Germline assignment: CDR1 MNHEY and CDR2 SMNVEV (reference sequence). V was cut by 0 bases and J by 4 bases, with 13 bases left in between. The CDR3 has 16 residues. The CDR3 DNA follows: TGTGCCAGCAGTTTATCGGGTCAGGTCCGTAATCAGCCCCAGCATTTT. The encoded protein is CASSLSGQVRNQPQHF.

The chain carries TRBV7-2 and TRBJ1-1; D remains ambiguous. CDR1 and CDR2 from the germline V gene are SGHTA and FQGNSA. The CDR3 runs 13 residues. Deletions cut 1 base from V and 11 bases from J, with 14 bases between. The CDR3 loop reads CASSLGRMAPAFF. CDR3 in DNA: TGTGCCAGCAGCTTAGGTCGTATGGCACCCGCTTTCTTT.

The chain has TRBV25-1 and TRBJ1-1; D may be TRBD1 (6 bases). CDR3 size: 18 residues. V lost 4 bases, J lost 0 bases, and 21 bases lay in between. Germline V gene lookup returns CDR1 MGHDK and CDR2 SYGVNS. CDR3 DNA sequence: TGTGCCAGCAGTGCGTGGGGTGATAAGGGGGTCCTGAACACTGAAGCTTTCTTT. It encodes CASSAWGDKGVLNTEAFF.

The chain links TRBV29-1 to TRBJ1-4; D is unresolved. CDR3 length: 11 residues. Trimming removed 2 bases at V and 8 bases at J, with 6 bases between. CDR1 and CDR2 from the germline V gene are SQVTM and ANQGSEA. Here the CDR3 reads CSVEQNEKLFF. The CDR3 coding sequence is TGCAGCGTTGAACAGAACGAAAAACTGTTTTTT. Full variable domain (rest looked up from reference TRBV29-1 and TRBJ1-4): SAVISQKPSRDICQRGTSLTIQCQVDSQVTMMFWYRQQPGQSLTLIATANQGSEATYESGFVIDKFPISRPNLTFSTLTVSNMSPEDSSIYLCSVEQNEKLFFGSGTQLSVL.

The count of this clone is one. This sequence joins TRBV6-5 and TRBJ2-7; D is perhaps TRBD1 (5 bases). The V end lost 6 bases, the J end lost 3 bases, and 12 bases lay between the germline ends. The CDR3 has 13 amino acids. Germline V lookup: CDR1 MNHEY, CDR2 SVGAGI. The CDR3 DNA is TGTGCCAGCAGAACAGGTCTGCTCTACGAGCAGTACTTC. Amino acid sequence: CASRTGLLYEQYF.

The gene calls are TRBV28 and TRBJ1-3; 9 bases fit TRBD1. This CDR3 is built from 13 residues. Losses at the gene ends were 6 bases for V and 10 bases for J; bases not matched to a gene: 7. CDR1 is MDHEN, CDR2 SYDVKM, per germline. CDR3 loop: CASSLGQGRTIYF. In DNA, the CDR3 is TGTGCCAGCAGCTTGGGACAGGGAAGGACCATATATTTT.

The chain combines TRBV9 with TRBJ1-2; 8 nucleotides match TRBD1. V shed 4 bases and J 4 bases; nucleotides not matched to a gene: 12. The CDR3 runs 16 residues. Germline V lookup: CDR1 SGDLS, CDR2 YYNGEE. Written as DNA, the CDR3 is TGTGCCAGCAGCCCAGATAACAGGGGGAACCTCTATGGCTACACCTTC. Translating gives CASSPDNRGNLYGYTF.

The V and J genes are TRBV5-1 and TRBJ2-6; possible D gene TRBD2, 5 bases. V was trimmed by 4 bases and J by 0 bases, leaving 8 bases between them. CDR3 length: 15 amino acids. Germline lookup yields CDR1 SGHRS and CDR2 YFSETQ. CDR3 in amino acids: CASSTAGSGANVLTF. The CDR3 DNA is TGCGCCAGCAGCACCGCGGGCTCTGGGGCCAACGTCCTGACTTTC.

With respect to this clone: Other DNA sequences in this specimen translate into the identical CDR3. The chain recombines TRBV12-3 or TRBV12-4 with TRBJ2-7; TRBD1 matches 7 bases. This CDR3 contains 13 residues. V gave up 6 bases and J gave up 3 bases; unmatched junction bases: 5. CDR3 loop: CASSPGTVYEQYF. CDR3 bases: TGTGCCAGCAGCCCCGGGACAGTCTACGAGCAGTACTTC.

The chain combines TRBV9 with TRBJ2-7; the match to TRBD2 covers 11 bases. CDR1 is SGDLS and CDR2 is YYNGEE in the germline V gene. J was trimmed by 3 bases and V by 2 bases; bases with no gene match: 4. The CDR3 contains 15 residues. CDR3 region: CASSVGTSGDYEQYF. The CDR3 DNA follows: TGTGCCAGCAGCGTGGGGACTAGCGGCGACTACGAGCAGTACTTC.

The rearrangement links TRBV30 to TRBJ2-2; the match to TRBD2 covers 7 bases. V shed 6 bases and J 0 bases; nucleotides not matched to a gene: 10. This CDR3 is built from 16 residues. The V gene's germline CDR1 is GTSNPN and CDR2 SVGIG (reference sequence). CDR3 bases: TGTGCCTGCCCTTTGATCGGGGGGTCGAACACCGGGGAGCTGTTTTTT. As protein: CACPLIGGSNTGELFF.

This clone occurred a few times. The chain recombines TRBV7-2 with TRBJ2-3, with D possibly matching TRBD1 (6 bases). CDR3 length: 16 amino acids. CDR1 and CDR2 (germline): SGHTA, FQGNSA. V was cut by 5 bases and J by 0 bases, with 15 bases left in between. The CDR3 protein is CASSARRGGSTDTQYF. The CDR3 nucleotides read TGTGCCAGCAGCGCGAGGCGAGGGGGTAGCACAGATACGCAGTATTTT.